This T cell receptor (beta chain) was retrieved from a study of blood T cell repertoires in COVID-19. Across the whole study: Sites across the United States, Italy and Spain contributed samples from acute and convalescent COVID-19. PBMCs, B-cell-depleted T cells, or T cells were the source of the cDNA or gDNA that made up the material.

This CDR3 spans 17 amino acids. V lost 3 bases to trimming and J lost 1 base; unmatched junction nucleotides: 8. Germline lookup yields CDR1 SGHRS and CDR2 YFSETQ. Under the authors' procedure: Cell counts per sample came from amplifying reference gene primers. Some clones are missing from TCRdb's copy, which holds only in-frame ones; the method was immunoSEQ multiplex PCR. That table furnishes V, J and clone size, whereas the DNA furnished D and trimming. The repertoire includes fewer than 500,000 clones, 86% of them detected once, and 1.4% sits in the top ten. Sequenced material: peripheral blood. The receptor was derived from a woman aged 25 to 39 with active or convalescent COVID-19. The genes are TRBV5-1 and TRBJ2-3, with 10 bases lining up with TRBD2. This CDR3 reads CASSSGTGTSGTDTQYF. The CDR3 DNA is TGCGCCAGCAGCTCGGGCACCGGGACTAGCGGCACAGATACGCAGTATTTT.